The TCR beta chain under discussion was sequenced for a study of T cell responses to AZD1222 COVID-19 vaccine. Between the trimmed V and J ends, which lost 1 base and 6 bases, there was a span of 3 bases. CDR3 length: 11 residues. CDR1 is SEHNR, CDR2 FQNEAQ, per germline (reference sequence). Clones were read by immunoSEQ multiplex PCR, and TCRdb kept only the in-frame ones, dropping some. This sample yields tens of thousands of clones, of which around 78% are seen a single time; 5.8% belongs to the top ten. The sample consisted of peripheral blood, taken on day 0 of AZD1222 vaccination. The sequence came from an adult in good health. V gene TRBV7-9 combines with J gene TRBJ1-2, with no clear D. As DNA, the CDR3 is TGTGCCAGCAGCTTAGGGCATGGCTACACCTTC. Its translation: CASSLGHGYTF.